The present entry profiles one T cell receptor (beta chain) with its context. This CDR3 is built from 16 residues. CDR1 is LNHDA and CDR2 is SQIVND in the germline V gene (reference sequence). With 4 bases clipped from V and 4 bases from J, the junction kept 11 bases outside the gene matches. The sample originates from a study of blood T cell repertoires in COVID-19. TCRdb keeps only in-frame clones here, not all; method: immunoSEQ multiplex PCR. The sample shows roughly 210,000 clones, approximately 81% of them seen only once. This clonotype was sampled from a woman older than 75 with COVID-19, enrolled during active disease. J is TRBJ2-5 and V is TRBV19, with 8 bases lining up with TRBD1. The sequenced sample consisted of peripheral blood. CDR3 region: CASSSTGGSVGETQYF. CDR3 DNA sequence: TGTGCCAGTAGTAGTACAGGGGGTAGTGTTGGAGAGACCCAGTACTTC.